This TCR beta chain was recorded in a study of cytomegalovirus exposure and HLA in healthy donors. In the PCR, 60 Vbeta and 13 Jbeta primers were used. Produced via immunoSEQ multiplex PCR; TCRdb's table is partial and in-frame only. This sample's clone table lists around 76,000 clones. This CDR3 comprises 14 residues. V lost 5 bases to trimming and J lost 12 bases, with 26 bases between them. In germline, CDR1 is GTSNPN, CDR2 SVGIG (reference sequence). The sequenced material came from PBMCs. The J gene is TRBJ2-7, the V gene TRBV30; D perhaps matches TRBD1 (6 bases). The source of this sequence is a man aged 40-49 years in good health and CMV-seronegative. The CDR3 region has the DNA TGTGCCTGGGCAATCCCGGGACAAGATAGAAAAACGTACTTC. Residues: CAWAIPGQDRKTYF.